Listed below are T cell receptor beta chains from one sample, sequenced in a study of Ad26.COV2.S vaccination and SARS-CoV-2 variants. The method was immunoSEQ multiplex PCR; TCRdb's version includes in-frame clones alone and lacks a portion of them. The sample yields about 370,000 clones, 70% to 90% seen once. Sequenced material: peripheral blood, taken in a trial of Ad26.COV2.S vaccine versus placebo. The receptors shown here come from a person aged 18-60 years who received the Ad26.COV2.S COVID-19 vaccine or a placebo. Both conserved end residues are part of each CDR3.

TRBV4-1	CASSRDNSGNTIYF
TRBV18	CASSRGSQDTQYF
TRBV6-5	CASRGSGNQPQHF
TRBV6-2/TRBV6-3	CASSYSGLAGEGQYF
TRBV11-2	CASSSNGGPPGANVLTF
TRBV15	CATSREQGTQPQHF
TRBV4-1	CASSQGDRGGVKTQYF
TRBV12-3/TRBV12-4	CASSFTGETQYF
TRBV5-1	CASSWGTGEDEQYF
TRBV6-5	CASTRGGSSYNEQFF
TRBV4-3	CASSVSRLDTYGYTF
TRBV5-1	CASSLAGLAGVSRDTQYF
TRBV27	CASSREASGANVLTF
TRBV7-9	CASSLSEGINQPQHF
TRBV19	CASRKTGGLGYTF
TRBV19	CASSKRQALGYGYTF
TRBV10-2	CASSAGVLYGYTF
TRBV7-2	CASSLASRLRGEQYF
TRBV4-1	CASSQDELGTYEQYF
TRBV15	CATSRDLGNYGYTF
TRBV5-1	CASRRPGQGYEQYF
TRBV18	CASSRDYEQYF
TRBV9	CASSASGGGLQFF
TRBV10-3	CAIRGSGTETYGYTF
TRBV11-2	CASSDTTEMNTEAFF
TRBV4-1	CASSPVTVTEAFF
TRBV5-4	CASSLGWGIGEQYF
TRBV5-1	CASSPRDRSGANEQFF
TRBV18	CASSQRLVLNEQFF
TRBV7-6	CASSFDINTEAFF
TRBV2	CASSPGGNFYGYTF
TRBV5-1	CASSLAVAGSQDQYF
TRBV7-9	CASSLSGVYGYTF
TRBV2	CASSEESGNQPQHF
TRBV4-1	CASSQVSPRERGDGYTF
TRBV2	CASSRTALYGYTF
TRBV6-1	CASTSTGNTQYF
TRBV6-6	CASRLRGVGYGYTF
TRBV29-1	CSVAPDLNTEAFF
TRBV7-2	CASSTQTSGTGEQFF
TRBV3-1/TRBV3-2	CASSQDVPGEQYF
TRBV27	CASSTTGTRDSYEQYF
TRBV14	CASTQADTQYF
TRBV3-1/TRBV3-2	CASSQDRDRGMREAFF
TRBV19	CASSIRDRQETQYF